This TCR beta chain came from a study of T cells in Graves' hyperthyroidism and ophthalmopathy. Study observations and caveats: Progression to ophthalmopathy was predicted a median of about six months early. The majority of expanded thyroid clonotypes above 0.001 also appeared in blood.

This clonotype was seen ten or more times. Its antigen remains unidentified. Mismatch with germline at one junction end may stem from a read error. Amplified TCR beta CDR3 regions derived from RNA transcripts. First-round RT-PCR targeting the TCR CDR3 was performed with the HTBI primer set. TCRdb analysed the multiplex PCR reads with MiXCR anew, one entry per CDR3 protein. The data hold about 530,000 distinct CDR3 sequences, with more than 15% observed a single time. Patients with ophthalmopathy all had a Clinical Activity Score of at least 3, a NOSPECS grade of at least 4 and duration under 3 months. The sequence derives from a woman under 30 with Graves' ophthalmopathy. Sequencing input: blood.

CDR3 amino acids: CASSLRRGETQYF. The CDR3 DNA reads TGTGCCAGCAGCTTGAGACGTGGGGAGACCCAGTACTTC. The gene calls are TRBV5-1 and TRBJ2-5, with D unresolved. This CDR3 spans 13 amino acids. Germline loops: CDR1 SGHRS, CDR2 YFSETQ.